The 17 T cell receptor beta chains given below trace back to one sample, sequenced in a study of cytomegalovirus exposure and HLA in healthy donors. Both 60 Vbeta primers and 13 Jbeta primers went into the PCR. Produced via immunoSEQ multiplex PCR; TCRdb's table is partial and in-frame only. The sample shows roughly 110,000 clones, around 82% of them seen only once. Sample: PBMCs. The receptor source for this set is a man in his fifties in good health and CMV-seronegative.

The V and J genes are TRBV7-6 and TRBJ1-1; 7 nucleotides match TRBD1. V lost 4 bases and J lost 1; bases outside the gene matches: 12. The CDR3 spans 17 residues. Germline-derived CDR1 and CDR2 are SGHVS and FNYEAQ. The CDR3 protein is CASSSRLGGDRNTEAFF. CDR3 nucleotides: TGTGCCAGCAGCTCGCGATTAGGGGGCGATAGGAACACTGAAGCTTTCTTT.

The V call is TRBV5-5, the J call TRBJ1-6; D is uncertain. The CDR3 sequence is 16 residues long. CDR1 and CDR2 (germline): SGHKS, YYEKEE (reference sequence). V was shortened by 1 base and J by 7 bases, with 15 bases between the two germline ends. Here the CDR3 reads CASSLWAASVNSPLHF. CDR3 coding DNA: TGTGCCAGCAGCTTGTGGGCAGCTTCAGTGAATTCACCCCTCCACTTT.

This chain joins TRBV28 and TRBJ1-2; D gene unclear. Germline CDR1 is MDHEN and CDR2 is SYDVKM. V lost 1 base, J lost 3 bases, and 12 bases lay in between. CDR3 size: 15 residues. The CDR3 bases are TGTGCCAGCAGTTTATTGCTCGAGAGGTACTATGGCTACACCTTC. Protein: CASSLLLERYYGYTF.

The V and J genes are TRBV13 and TRBJ1-4, with D tentatively TRBD1 (6 bases). This CDR3 contains 15 residues. Trimming took 3 bases from V and 3 from J, leaving 11 bases between them. From germline, CDR1 is PRHDT and CDR2 FYEKMQ (reference sequence). CDR3 DNA: TGTGCCAGCAGCTTCAGGGGAAATTCTAATGAAAAACTGTTTTTT. Its translation: CASSFRGNSNEKLFF.

The chain joins TRBV19 to TRBJ2-5; 9 bases match TRBD2. The V and J ends lost 6 bases and 5 bases, in that order; junction bases with no gene match: 13. The CDR3 covers 16 residues. Germline V gene sequence: CDR1 LNHDA, CDR2 SQIVND (reference sequence). The CDR3, as DNA: TGTGCCAGTAGCCGCCTCTCTATAGCGGGGGCGGAGACCCAGTACTTC. Protein: CASSRLSIAGAETQYF. Combining the CDR3 with reference TRBV19 and TRBJ2-5 gives the whole variable domain DGGITQSPKYLFRKEGQNVTLSCEQNLNHDAMYWYRQDPGQGLRLIYYSQIVNDFQKGDIAEGYSVSREKKESFPLTVTSAQKNPTAFYLCASSRLSIAGAETQYFGPGTRLLVL.

This clone came up a few times. This chain uses TRBV2 with TRBJ1-2; D is unresolved. V gave up 8 bases and J gave up 4 bases, with 17 bases separating them. From germline, CDR1 is SNHLY and CDR2 FYNNEI. This CDR3 comprises 14 residues. CDR3 nucleotides: TGTGCCAGCCATATATCGGTCTTGCTCTATGGCTACACCTTC. It encodes CASHISVLLYGYTF.

The gene calls are TRBV7-2 and TRBJ1-5; D gene uncertain. The CDR3 extends over 14 amino acids. V was clipped by 2 bases and J by 7 bases, with 12 bases between them. Per germline, CDR1 SGHTA and CDR2 FQGNSA. CDR3 coding DNA: TGTGCCAGCAGCTTAACGACGGCCGGGCAGCCCCAGCATTTT. This gives the protein CASSLTTAGQPQHF. Based on the CDR3 plus reference TRBV7-2 and TRBJ1-5, the full variable domain is GAGVSQSPSNKVTEKGKDVELRCDPISGHTALYWYRQSLGQGLEFLIYFQGNSAPDKSGLPSDRFSAERTGGSVSTLTIQRTQQEDSAVYLCASSLTTAGQPQHFGDGTRLSIL.

The rearrangement joins TRBV27 to TRBJ2-1, with 10 bases lining up with TRBD2. V lost 6 bases, J lost 9 bases, and 11 bases stayed unmatched. Per germline, CDR1 MNHEY and CDR2 SMNVEV (reference sequence). There are 15 residues in the CDR3. The CDR3 reads CASRPAGGPIGEQFF. Written as DNA, the CDR3 is TGTGCCAGCAGGCCAGCGGGGGGGCCTATTGGTGAGCAGTTCTTC.

This chain links TRBV7-8 with TRBJ1-5; D call uncertain. The CDR3 has 13 residues. Germline V gene sequence: CDR1 SGHVS, CDR2 FQNEAQ. V gave up 3 bases and J gave up 5 bases, with 8 bases separating them. This chain's CDR3 is CASSLSSDQPQHF. The DNA of the CDR3 is TGTGCCAGCAGCTTGTCCTCGGATCAGCCCCAGCATTTT.

CDR3 coding DNA: TGTGCCAGCAGCCGGGACACTTATCAGCCCCAGCATTTT. This translates into CASSRDTYQPQHF. The genes are TRBV7-2 and TRBJ1-5; tentative D call: TRBD1 (6 bases). Trimming cost V 5 bases and J 5 bases, with 10 bases left between them. The germline gives CDR1 SGHTA, CDR2 FQGNSA. The CDR3 consists of 13 residues.

The chain employs TRBV7-9 and TRBJ1-1; D not resolved. CDR3 length: 12 residues. Looked up from germline, CDR1 is SEHNR and CDR2 is FQNEAQ (reference sequence). V lost 1 base and J 8 bases, leaving 8 bases between the germline ends. This chain's CDR3 is CASSLGFSEAFF. CDR3 in DNA: TGTGCCAGCAGCTTAGGTTTCTCGGAAGCTTTCTTT.

The gene calls are TRBV11-2 and TRBJ2-5, with 11 bases lining up with TRBD2. Germline V gene data show CDR1 as SGHAT and CDR2 as FQNNGV. V lost 1 base, J lost 4 bases, and 11 bases stayed unmatched. The CDR3 consists of 18 residues. CDR3 DNA sequence: TGTGCCAGCAGCTTAGGGGCGGTAGCGGGGGGGTCCCCAGAGACCCAGTACTTC. This encodes CASSLGAVAGGSPETQYF.

The rearrangement joins TRBV7-2 to TRBJ1-1; D is perhaps TRBD1 (6 bases). Trimming removed 4 bases at V and 0 bases at J, with 15 bases between. Per the germline V gene, CDR1 is SGHTA and CDR2 is FQGNSA. The CDR3 length is 16 residues. The CDR3 protein is CASSYYLTGMNTEAFF. For the CDR3, the DNA is TGTGCCAGCAGCTATTACCTGACAGGCATGAACACTGAAGCTTTCTTT.

V usage is TRBV30 and J usage is TRBJ2-7, with unresolved D. Germline CDR1 GTSNPN, CDR2 SVGIG (reference sequence). The CDR3 is 12 residues long. The V and J ends lost 2 bases and 4 bases respectively, with 9 bases between them. The CDR3 spells CAWSSVVYEQYF. The DNA for the CDR3 is TGTGCCTGGAGTTCCGTTGTTTACGAGCAGTACTTC. The variable domain in full, completed from reference TRBV30 and TRBJ2-7, reads SQTIHQWPATLVQPVGSPLSLECTVEGTSNPNLYWYRQAAGRGLQLLFYSVGIGQISSEVPQNLSASRPQDRQFILSSKKLLLSDSGFYLCAWSSVVYEQYFGPGTRLTVT.

This clone was picked up one time. Sequence at one end of the junction differs from germline and may be a read error. The gene calls are TRBV5-8 and TRBJ2-1; D unclear. Germline V CDR1 and CDR2: SGHTS, YDEGEE. The CDR3 length is 15 residues. The DNA for the CDR3 is TGTGCCAGCAGTTTGGGTGGTTCTACCTACAATGAGCAGTTCTTC. As protein: CASSLGGSTYNEQFF.

The rearrangement links TRBV18 to TRBJ2-1; 11 bases are a match to TRBD2. After removal of 6 bases from V and 5 bases from J, the junction contained 15 bases not matched to a gene. Germline loops: CDR1 KGHSH, CDR2 LQKENI. The CDR3 has 18 amino acids. CDR3 amino acids: CASSFMRIAGGIHNEQFF. In nucleotides, the CDR3 is TGTGCCAGCTCCTTTATGAGAATAGCGGGGGGGATCCACAATGAGCAGTTCTTC.

The chain employs TRBV2 and TRBJ1-5; TRBD1 matches 7 bases. CDR3 length: 14 amino acids. In germline, CDR1 is SNHLY, CDR2 FYNNEI. The J segment lost 7 bases and the V segment lost 3 bases, leaving 6 bases of the junction unmatched. CDR3: CASSETGSGQPQHF. The CDR3 nucleotides read TGTGCCAGCAGTGAGACAGGGTCGGGCCAGCCCCAGCATTTT. Full variable domain (rest looked up from reference TRBV2 and TRBJ1-5): EPEVTQTPSHQVTQMGQEVILRCVPISNHLYFYWYRQILGQKVEFLVSFYNNEISEKSEIFDDQFSVERPDGSNFTLKIRSTKLEDSAMYFCASSETGSGQPQHFGDGTRLSIL.